The 24 T cell receptor beta chains below all came from one sample that was sequenced in a study of siplizumab effects on memory and regulatory T cells. TCRdb keeps only in-frame clones here, not all; method: immunoSEQ multiplex PCR. This sample has some 99,000 clones, with under 95% found just once. Source material: Tregs sorted from blood. These receptors were collected from a human donor in good health.

J is TRBJ1-2 and V is TRBV7-8; D remains ambiguous. Germline loops: CDR1 SGHVS, CDR2 FQNEAQ. Trimming cost V 3 bases and J 1 base, with 6 bases left between them. The CDR3 runs 13 residues. The CDR3 loop is CASSFEDNYGYTF. The CDR3 DNA reads as TGTGCCAGCAGCTTTGAAGATAACTATGGCTACACCTTC.

This chain joins TRBV2 and TRBJ2-2, with 11 positions matching TRBD1. Looked up from germline, CDR1 is SNHLY and CDR2 is FYNNEI. The CDR3 is 14 amino acids. The trim removed 6 bases at V and 5 bases at J, leaving 2 bases unmatched. The CDR3 region has the DNA TGTGCCAGCAGGGGGACAGGGGGGACCGGGGAGCTGTTTTTT. It translates to CASRGTGGTGELFF.

This chain connects TRBV5-1 to TRBJ1-1; D unresolved. The length of the CDR3 is 13 residues. V was trimmed by 4 bases and J by 5 bases, leaving 12 bases between them. Germline CDR1 SGHRS, CDR2 YFSETQ. The CDR3 DNA sequence: TGCGCCAGCAGCCGCCACTCGGATACTGAAGCTTTCTTT. Translated: CASSRHSDTEAFF. Filled out from reference TRBV5-1 and TRBJ1-1, the complete variable domain reads KAGVTQTPRYLIKTRGQQVTLSCSPISGHRSVSWYQQTPGQGLQFLFEYFSETQRNKGNFPGRFSGRQFSNSRSEMNVSTLELGDSALYLCASSRHSDTEAFFGQGTRLTVV.

V is TRBV9 and J is TRBJ2-3; 15 nucleotides align to TRBD2. This CDR3 has 17 residues. V was clipped by 2 bases and J by 5 bases; unmatched bases: 6. CDR1 is SGDLS and CDR2 is YYNGEE in the germline V gene. The CDR3 here is CASSVGTSGGMGDTQYF. CDR3 DNA sequence: TGTGCCAGCAGCGTCGGGACTAGCGGGGGGATGGGAGATACGCAGTATTTT.

The rearrangement uses TRBV5-1 and TRBJ1-3, with a possible D match to TRBD1 (6 bases). In germline, CDR1 is SGHRS, CDR2 YFSETQ. V lost 8 bases and J 1 base, leaving 16 bases between the germline ends. The CDR3 has 15 amino acids. The CDR3 nucleotides are TGCGCCAGTACTGAAGGACAGATATCTGGAAACACCATATATTTT. It yields the protein CASTEGQISGNTIYF.

The DNA for the CDR3 is TGTGCCAGCAGTCCCCCCGGGGACAGGGGGCAGTACGAGCAGTACTTC. Encoded protein: CASSPPGDRGQYEQYF. The chain links TRBV6-6 to TRBJ2-7; TRBD1 aligns across 12 bases. V shed 5 bases, J shed 4 bases, and the junction held 9 bases outside the gene matches. The CDR3 has 16 residues. Germline assignment: CDR1 MNHNY and CDR2 SVGAGI (reference sequence).

The rearrangement links TRBV15 to TRBJ2-5, with 8 bases aligning to TRBD1. The CDR3 has 14 residues. The V gene's germline CDR1 is LNHNV and CDR2 YYDKDF (reference sequence). V lost 1 base and J lost 4; bases outside the gene matches: 2. CDR3 sequence reads: CATSRADRGETQYF. DNA of the CDR3: TGTGCCACCAGCAGAGCTGACAGGGGAGAGACCCAGTACTTC.

This clone was recorded once. This sequence joins TRBV18 and TRBJ2-1, with 9 bases matching TRBD2. V shed 5 bases and J 0 bases; nucleotides not matched to a gene: 5. Germline CDR1 is KGHSH and CDR2 is LQKENI. The CDR3 runs to 16 residues. The CDR3 sequence: CASSALAGSSYNEQFF. The CDR3 region has the DNA TGTGCCAGCTCAGCCCTAGCGGGGAGCTCCTACAATGAGCAGTTCTTC.

V and J are TRBV11-3 and TRBJ1-2; 10 positions agree with TRBD1. Trimming at V came to 8 bases and at J to 6 bases, leaving 6 bases not matched to a gene. The CDR3 loop spans 13 amino acids. The germline V gene has CDR1 SGHNT and CDR2 YENEEA. CDR3 amino acids: CASVRQGAHGYTF. CDR3 bases: TGTGCCAGCGTCAGACAGGGGGCCCATGGCTACACCTTC.

This clone was detected only once. V is TRBV11-2 and J is TRBJ2-7, with TRBD2 matching over 12 bases. The V segment lost 5 bases and the J segment 4 bases; nucleotides outside the gene matches: 12. The CDR3 totals 17 residues. CDR1 is SGHAT and CDR2 is FQNNGV in the germline V gene. This CDR3 reads CASSLRTLAGGSYEQYF. Written as DNA, the CDR3 is TGTGCCAGCAGCCTCCGGACACTAGCGGGAGGTTCGTACGAGCAGTACTTC.

The CDR3 DNA sequence: TGTGCCAGCAACAGGGGGGGAGTCTACAATGAGCAGTTCTTC. It yields the protein CASNRGGVYNEQFF. The rearrangement uses TRBV9 and TRBJ2-1, with a possible D match to TRBD1 (8 bases). The CDR3 loop spans 14 amino acids. Germline V lookup: CDR1 SGDLS, CDR2 YYNGEE. Trimming shortened V by 6 bases and J by 3 bases, and 13 bases separated the two germline ends.

The chain combines TRBV9 with TRBJ1-2, with 7 nucleotides matching TRBD1. CDR3 length equals 13 residues. With V trimmed by 3 bases and J by 4 bases, 3 bases remained unmatched. Germline V gene sequence: CDR1 SGDLS, CDR2 YYNGEE. CDR3 nucleotide sequence: TGTGCCAGCAGCGCGAGGGGGCTCTATGGCTACACCTTC. Amino acid sequence: CASSARGLYGYTF.

The chain is built from TRBV18 and TRBJ2-7; perhaps D is TRBD1 or TRBD2 (5 bases each). The CDR3 loop spans 14 amino acids. From germline, CDR1 is KGHSH and CDR2 LQKENI. The V gene lost 6 bases and the J gene lost 6 bases, with 18 bases spanning the gap. CDR3 bases: TGTGCCAGCTCCCAATTGACAGCGGAGAGCGAGCAGTACTTC. Protein: CASSQLTAESEQYF.

The V and J genes are TRBV6-6 and TRBJ1-5; 7 nucleotides agree with TRBD1. Germline V gene sequence: CDR1 MNHNY, CDR2 SVGAGI (reference sequence). This CDR3 is 15 amino acids long. J was trimmed by 7 bases and V by 2 bases; bases with no gene match: 8. The CDR3 region has the DNA TGTGCCAGCAGTTACAAGCGACAGGGCTCCCAGCCCCAGCATTTT. Encoded protein: CASSYKRQGSQPQHF.

The chain links TRBV7-2 to TRBJ1-5; D is unresolved. Between the trimmed V and J ends, which lost 1 base and 2 bases, there was a span of 9 bases. CDR1 SGHTA and CDR2 FQGNSA come from the germline V gene. The CDR3 has 15 amino acids. DNA of the CDR3: TGTGCCAGCAGCTTAGAGGGAGGAGGCAATCAGCCCCAGCATTTT. Translation gives CASSLEGGGNQPQHF.

The genes are TRBV10-3 and TRBJ2-5; D is possibly TRBD1 (5 bases). Germline loops: CDR1 ENHRY, CDR2 SYGVKD. The CDR3 length is 14 residues. V lost 3 bases, J lost 1 base, and 9 bases lay in between. The CDR3 protein is CAISDPRVQETQYF. The CDR3 bases are TGTGCCATCAGTGACCCCAGGGTCCAAGAGACCCAGTACTTC.

This clone is a singleton in its sample. This chain uses TRBV6-1 with TRBJ2-4; D ambiguous. Germline V gives CDR1 MNHNS, CDR2 SASEGT. The CDR3 spans 13 residues. Trimming pared 5 bases from V and 4 bases from J, leaving 9 bases between. The CDR3 reads CASSHTEKNIQYF. The CDR3 DNA sequence: TGTGCCAGCAGTCATACGGAGAAAAACATTCAGTACTTC.

This rearrangement joins TRBV7-6 to TRBJ1-3; 8 nucleotides align to TRBD1. The CDR3 is made up of 16 amino acids. V shed 1 base and J 0 bases; nucleotides not matched to a gene: 2. Germline lookup yields CDR1 SGHVS and CDR2 FNYEAQ. CDR3 region: CASSLVGTGSGNTIYF. The CDR3 DNA reads as TGTGCCAGCAGCTTAGTGGGGACAGGCTCTGGAAACACCATATATTTT. The entire variable domain, with the rest obtained from reference TRBV7-6 and TRBJ1-3, is as follows: GAGVSQSPRYKVTKRGQDVALRCDPISGHVSLYWYRQALGQGPEFLTYFNYEAQQDKSGLPNDRFSAERPEGSISTLTIQRTEQRDSAMYRCASSLVGTGSGNTIYFGEGSWLTVV.

V and J are TRBV10-3 and TRBJ2-3; 12 bases line up with TRBD2. Per the germline V gene, CDR1 is ENHRY and CDR2 is SYGVKD. J gave up 3 bases and V 0 bases, and 4 bases lay outside the gene matches. CDR3 length: 17 residues. CDR3 residues: CAISESTSGRGTDTQYF. In nucleotides, the CDR3 is TGTGCCATCAGTGAGTCGACTAGCGGGAGAGGGACAGATACGCAGTATTTT.

The CDR3 loop is CASSPTGGTYRPQHF. The CDR3 DNA follows: TGTGCCAGCAGTCCGACAGGGGGCACATATCGGCCCCAGCATTTT. The rearrangement uses TRBV28 and TRBJ1-5; 10 bases are shared with TRBD1. V lost 5 bases, J lost 9 bases, and 10 bases stayed unmatched. The CDR3 runs 15 residues. Germline CDR1 is MDHEN and CDR2 is SYDVKM.

The chain employs TRBV5-4 and TRBJ2-1, with D possibly matching TRBD1 (6 bases). V was shortened by 4 bases and J by 9 bases, with 23 bases between the two germline ends. Germline assignment: CDR1 SGHNT and CDR2 YYREEE (reference sequence). The CDR3 covers 16 residues. The DNA of the CDR3 is TGTGCCAGCAGCCCCTCACCGGGACACGTGGTTGGTGAGCAGTTCTTC. Protein sequence: CASSPSPGHVVGEQFF.

The chain employs TRBV6-5 and TRBJ2-7; 9 nucleotides align to TRBD1. CDR1 and CDR2 (germline): MNHEY, SVGAGI. This CDR3 comprises 14 residues. The V and J ends lost 4 bases and 3 bases, in that order; junction bases with no gene match: 4. CDR3 protein: CASSFDRGSYEQYF. The CDR3 bases are TGTGCCAGCAGTTTCGACAGGGGGAGCTACGAGCAGTACTTC.

V is TRBV6-5 and J is TRBJ2-7; the D gene is possibly TRBD2 (6 bases). Germline loops: CDR1 MNHEY, CDR2 SVGAGI. This CDR3 is 15 amino acids long. V gave up 5 bases and J gave up 2 bases, with 16 bases separating them. This CDR3 is CASSTPGLGTYEQYF. CDR3 sequence (DNA): TGTGCCAGCAGTACACCGGGACTGGGAACCTACGAGCAGTACTTC.

This clone was seen more than once but under ten times. The chain has TRBV5-1 and TRBJ2-5, with D tentatively TRBD2 (5 bases). In germline, CDR1 is SGHRS, CDR2 YFSETQ. The CDR3 totals 15 residues. Trimming pared 1 base from V and 3 bases from J, leaving 13 bases between. CDR3: CASSLLDPGKETQYF. The CDR3 nucleotides read TGCGCCAGCAGCTTGCTGGACCCGGGGAAAGAGACCCAGTACTTC. The variable domain in full, completed from reference TRBV5-1 and TRBJ2-5, reads KAGVTQTPRYLIKTRGQQVTLSCSPISGHRSVSWYQQTPGQGLQFLFEYFSETQRNKGNFPGRFSGRQFSNSRSEMNVSTLELGDSALYLCASSLLDPGKETQYFGPGTRLLVL.